This TCR beta chain was sequenced for a study of vaccination effects on CD4 cells after COVID-19 (dated by TCRdb to between 2021 and 2023). Context from the whole study: Across the study, the median time from the second dose to post-vaccine sampling was 72 days (range 14 to 241). The Oncomine TCR Beta short-read assay on an Illumina iSeq 100 was used to sequence cultures from other donors in the study. The study compared SARS-CoV-2 spike-specific CD4+ TCR repertoires before and after mRNA vaccination in COVID-19 convalescent patients and infection-naive vaccine recipients. Altogether, about 10 COVID-19 convalescent patients and several SARS-CoV-2-naive healthy vaccine recipients made up the full study. The full study reports these points: At late post-vaccination timepoints, both infection-induced and vaccine-induced clones showed marked clonal contraction, consistent with waning T cell responses. Among healthy vaccine recipients, nearly all vaccine-induced clones were SARS-CoV-2 mono-reactive, and only 1 of 255 was cross-reactive with common cold coronaviruses. Only a small number of convalescent patients were included, and no early post-infection timepoints were available, which limited the study.

The CDR3 runs 16 amino acids, cysteine and phenylalanine included. Only the CDR3 region is kept as DNA, spanning 48 bases read in frame from base 1. CDR1 MGHRA and CDR2 YSYEKL were looked up in the germline V gene. The germline V and J ends show losses of 4 bases and 4 bases respectively, and no gene match explains 4 bases of the junction. In the ViraFEST assay, PBMC were stimulated with viral peptide pools, and antigen-specific CD4+ T cell clonotypes were then identified by expansion using TCR sequencing. After about 9 days of culture, CD4+ T cells were isolated with the EasySep CD4+ T cell isolation kit. Each participant got two doses of an mRNA SARS-CoV-2 vaccine, either BNT162b2 or mRNA-1273. None of the healthy vaccine recipients had a prior SARS-CoV-2 infection, which was confirmed by nucleocapsid antibody tests that came back negative both before and after vaccination. Two million PBMC per well were cultured with 9 to 10 ug/ml peptides in IMDM containing 5% human AB serum, roughly 9.5 IU/ml IL-2 and gentamicin. On days 3 and 7, half of the culture medium was replaced with fresh IL-2-containing medium. Unless noted otherwise, every peptide stimulation condition was grown in triplicate wells. PBMC were separated from whole blood using Ficoll-Paque Plus gradient centrifugation and were then either cryopreserved at -140C or used fresh. Overlapping peptide pools spanned the spike proteins of SARS-CoV-2 and the common cold coronaviruses HCoV-NL63, HCoV-OC43 and HCoV-229E. The QIAamp micro DNA kit was used to extract genomic DNA from the cultured CD4+ T cells.

Libraries were constructed by the immunoSEQ multiplex PCR assay. TCR beta CDR3 sequencing was performed on DNA from the cultured, isolated CD4+ T cells. The study's own analysis went as follows. The analysis removed non-productive TCR sequences, trimmed reads to the CDR3 region, and retained only CDR3s that were 7 or more amino acids long. The MANAFEST web app was used to pick out antigen-specific clonotypes by comparing their expansion in peptide wells with that in reference cultures. To count as positive, a clone had to show expansion at FDR<0.05 compared with the reference and with all other wells, an odds ratio above 5, and a frequency above 0.1% in two replicate wells. Clonotypes significantly expanded in SARS-CoV-2 spike wells and in at least one common cold coronavirus spike condition were defined as cross-reactive. Levenshtein distance calculated with the stringdist R package was used to assess CDR3 similarity, and unrooted trees were constructed with ape in R 3.6.1. The table comes from immuneACCESS by way of TCRdb, which keeps in-frame sequences with V and J called. Part of the clones is missing from these tables; in studies checked, under half for an unresolved V gene and the rest for unknown reasons. The D gene and trimming were derived from the DNA, and the V and J assignments and clone size from that table. The sample contains approximately 17,000 clones, just under 70% of them found a single time. The top ten hold roughly 9.2% of the sample.

On this clone itself: Its antigen remains undetermined. Base qualities are missing; no much larger clone stands one base away.

The chain joins TRBV4-1 to TRBJ2-1, and TRBD2 matches 13 of the central bases. The starting material was CD4+ T cells from PBMCs cultured with SARS-CoV-2 spike peptides, obtained after COVID-19 vaccination. The sample's cell subset or site label is to be understood as: SARS-CoV-2 spike overlapping peptide pool stimulation. The receptor was isolated from a human donor who received a COVID-19 vaccine. The DNA sequence follows: TGCGCCAGCAGCCTCGGGACTAGCGGGATATACAATGAGCAGTTCTTC. Protein translation: CASSLGTSGIYNEQFF.